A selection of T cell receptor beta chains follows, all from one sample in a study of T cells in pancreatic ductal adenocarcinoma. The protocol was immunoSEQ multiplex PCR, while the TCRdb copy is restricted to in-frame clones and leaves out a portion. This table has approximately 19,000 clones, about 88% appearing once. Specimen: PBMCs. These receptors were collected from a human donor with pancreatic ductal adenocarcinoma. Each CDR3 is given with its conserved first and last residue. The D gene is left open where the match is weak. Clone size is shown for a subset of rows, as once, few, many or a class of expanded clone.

cdr3_nt: TGTGCCAGCAATGGACAGGGAAATTCACCCCTCCACTTT; cdr3_aa: CASNGQGNSPLHF; clone_size: -; j_call: TRBJ1-6; v_call: TRBV2; d_call: TRBD1
cdr3_nt: TGTGCCAGCAGCCCCTGGGGGACAGGGGAGAGTGATGAGCAGTTCTTC; cdr3_aa: CASSPWGTGESDEQFF; clone_size: once; j_call: TRBJ2-1; v_call: TRBV4-2; d_call: TRBD1
cdr3_nt: TGTGCCAGCAGTTGGGACAGCTACGAGCAGTACTTC; cdr3_aa: CASSWDSYEQYF; clone_size: -; j_call: TRBJ2-7; v_call: TRBV28; d_call: TRBD1
cdr3_nt: TGTGCCACCAAATACGGCCTAGCGGGGCCCGAGGGGACCGGGGAGCTGTTTTTT; cdr3_aa: CATKYGLAGPEGTGELFF; clone_size: -; j_call: TRBJ2-2; v_call: TRBV19; d_call: TRBD2
cdr3_nt: TGTGCCAGCAGCCCCAACAGGGTCGGGTCACCCCTCCACTTT; cdr3_aa: CASSPNRVGSPLHF; clone_size: -; j_call: TRBJ1-6; v_call: TRBV5-4; d_call: -
cdr3_nt: TGTGCCAGCAGCTCATGGGACGACAGGGGGCAAGAGACCCAGTACTTC; cdr3_aa: CASSSWDDRGQETQYF; clone_size: -; j_call: TRBJ2-5; v_call: TRBV11-3; d_call: TRBD1
cdr3_nt: TGTGCCAGCAGCAAAAGGAGGACAGGGGGAACTAATGAAAAACTGTTTTTT; cdr3_aa: CASSKRRTGGTNEKLFF; clone_size: -; j_call: TRBJ1-4; v_call: TRBV21-1; d_call: -
cdr3_nt: TGTGCCAGCAGTTCTCGGACTGCGATATTCACAGATACGCAGTATTTT; cdr3_aa: CASSSRTAIFTDTQYF; clone_size: -; j_call: TRBJ2-3; v_call: TRBV28; d_call: -
cdr3_nt: TGTGCCAGCAGTCACAAAAGACAGGTGATACAGTTCTTC; cdr3_aa: CASSHKRQVIQFF; clone_size: -; j_call: TRBJ2-1; v_call: TRBV28; d_call: -
cdr3_nt: TGTGCCAGCAGCCGAGACAGGGGCCCGCGGACTGGCTACACCTTC; cdr3_aa: CASSRDRGPRTGYTF; clone_size: -; j_call: TRBJ1-2; v_call: TRBV4-2; d_call: TRBD1
cdr3_nt: TGTGCCAGCAGCTCGGTTGGAGTAAACACCATATATTTT; cdr3_aa: CASSSVGVNTIYF; clone_size: -; j_call: TRBJ1-3; v_call: TRBV5-5; d_call: -
cdr3_nt: TGTGCCAGCAGTTACCCTGGGACTCCGGAGACCCAGTACTTC; cdr3_aa: CASSYPGTPETQYF; clone_size: -; j_call: TRBJ2-5; v_call: TRBV6-5; d_call: -
cdr3_nt: TGTGCCAGCAGGCCACAGGGGGCAGGGCAGCCCCAGCATTTT; cdr3_aa: CASRPQGAGQPQHF; clone_size: -; j_call: TRBJ1-5; v_call: TRBV28; d_call: TRBD1
cdr3_nt: TGTGCCAGCAGCTTGGGGTCGGGACTCTCTGGAAACACCATATATTTT; cdr3_aa: CASSLGSGLSGNTIYF; clone_size: -; j_call: TRBJ1-3; v_call: TRBV5-6; d_call: -
cdr3_nt: TGCAGCGTTGAATACAGGGGGGACGAGCAGTACTTC; cdr3_aa: CSVEYRGDEQYF; clone_size: -; j_call: TRBJ2-7; v_call: TRBV29-1; d_call: TRBD1
cdr3_nt: TGTGCCAGCAGCTACTCAAGGGGGGGGGCTGGAAACACCATATATTTT; cdr3_aa: CASSYSRGGAGNTIYF; clone_size: -; j_call: TRBJ1-3; v_call: TRBV7-6; d_call: -
cdr3_nt: TGCGCCAGCAGCTTGGGGGACAGCGCGGGTGGGGCCAACGTCCTGACTTTC; cdr3_aa: CASSLGDSAGGANVLTF; clone_size: -; j_call: TRBJ2-6; v_call: TRBV5-1; d_call: TRBD1
cdr3_nt: TGTGCCAGCAGCGCAAATGGGGGCCGTTCCTACAATGAGCAGTTCTTC; cdr3_aa: CASSANGGRSYNEQFF; clone_size: -; j_call: TRBJ2-1; v_call: TRBV7-2; d_call: -
cdr3_nt: TGTGCCAGTAATAGCCGGAGCAATCAGCCCCAGCATTTT; cdr3_aa: CASNSRSNQPQHF; clone_size: -; j_call: TRBJ1-5; v_call: TRBV6-1; d_call: -
cdr3_nt: TGTGCCAGTAGTATGCGGGGAGGCACTGAAGCTTTCTTT; cdr3_aa: CASSMRGGTEAFF; clone_size: -; j_call: TRBJ1-1; v_call: TRBV19; d_call: -
cdr3_nt: TGTGCCAGCAGTTTTGGGACAGGAGAACAGGAGACCCAGTACTTC; cdr3_aa: CASSFGTGEQETQYF; clone_size: -; j_call: TRBJ2-5; v_call: TRBV28; d_call: TRBD1
cdr3_nt: TGCGCCAGCAGCTTGGGTACTAGCCCCAATGAGCAGTTCTTC; cdr3_aa: CASSLGTSPNEQFF; clone_size: -; j_call: TRBJ2-1; v_call: TRBV5-1; d_call: -
cdr3_nt: TGTGCCAGCAGCTTAGCAGACTATGAGCAGTTCTTC; cdr3_aa: CASSLADYEQFF; clone_size: -; j_call: TRBJ2-1; v_call: TRBV7-9; d_call: -